These 4 T cell receptor beta chains were all obtained from the same sample, sequenced in a study of blood T cell repertoires in COVID-19. Using immunoSEQ multiplex PCR, the repertoire was profiled, and TCRdb retains in-frame clones only, with some absent. The sample includes approximately 240,000 clones, about 83% of them seen just once. The sequencing sample was made of peripheral blood. The receptors shown here come from a woman in her twenties or thirties with COVID-19, enrolled during active disease.

This clone was counted only a few times. The chain combines TRBV18 with TRBJ2-3; TRBD1 matches at 8 bases. The germline V gene has CDR1 KGHSH and CDR2 LQKENI. V trimming: 1 base; J trimming: 0 bases; junction bases outside the gene matches: 6. This CDR3 has 17 residues. For the CDR3, the DNA is TGTGCCAGCTCACCACTTCATCAGGGGGCAAGCACAGATACGCAGTATTTT. It yields the protein CASSPLHQGASTDTQYF. Based on the CDR3 plus reference TRBV18 and TRBJ2-3, the full variable domain is NAGVMQNPRHLVRRRGQEARLRCSPMKGHSHVYWYRQLPEEGLKFMVYLQKENIIDESGMPKERFSAEFPKEGPSILRIQQVVRGDSAAYFCASSPLHQGASTDTQYFGPGTRLTVL.

The rearrangement links TRBV7-8 to TRBJ1-6; D is uncertain. Germline CDR1 reads SGHVS; CDR2 reads FQNEAQ. V gave up 1 base and J gave up 6 bases, with 7 bases separating them. The CDR3 extends over 14 amino acids. In DNA form, the CDR3 reads TGTGCCAGCAGCTTAGAAGCATTTAATTCACCCCTCCACTTT. Its protein product is CASSLEAFNSPLHF.

The chain combines TRBV6-2 or TRBV6-3 with TRBJ2-5; 11 bases match TRBD2. The CDR3 has 21 residues. Germline trimming cut 5 bases from V and 1 base from J; bases unmatched to any gene: 21. Looked up from germline, CDR1 is MNHEY and CDR2 is SVGEGT. CDR3 sequence (DNA): TGTGCCAGCAGTACGCACAGGGGACGCGTAAGTGGGACTAGCGGCCAAGAGACCCAGTACTTC. It specifies CASSTHRGRVSGTSGQETQYF.

J is TRBJ2-1 and V is TRBV27, with 15 bases matching TRBD2. The germline CDR1 and CDR2 sequences are MNHEY and SMNVEV (reference sequence). The ends lost 6 bases at V and 9 bases at J; junction bases unmatched: 12. The CDR3 loop spans 17 amino acids. CDR3 sequence reads: CASSLLGLAGGGGEQFF. For the CDR3, the DNA is TGTGCCAGCAGCCTACTCGGACTAGCGGGAGGGGGGGGTGAGCAGTTCTTC.